Following are 21 T cell receptor beta chains from one sample sequenced in a study of shared T cell receptors in the human thymus. Clones were read by immunoSEQ multiplex PCR, and TCRdb kept only the in-frame ones, dropping some. The repertoire holds 600,000 to 900,000 clones, 70% to 90% seen once, with over 0.008% in the top ten. These data are also associated with another study on human thymus T cells.

Sequenced material: thymocytes. These TCRs come from a girl less than two years old with a congenital heart defect.

The chain carries TRBV10-3 and TRBJ2-5, with 10 bases identical to TRBD1. The J call may be in error: the DNA end matches TRBJ2-7 better. The V gene's germline CDR1 is ENHRY and CDR2 SYGVKD. The CDR3 totals 16 residues. DNA for the CDR3: TGTGCCATCAGTCATCAGGGACAGGGGCCCTCCTACGAGCAGTACTTC. Its protein is CAISHQGQGPSYEQYF.

V usage is TRBV12-5 and J usage is TRBJ2-7, with 7 bases lining up with TRBD1. With V trimmed by 1 base and J by 0 bases, 9 bases remained unmatched. The germline V gene encodes CDR1 LGHNT and CDR2 FRNRAP. The CDR3 is 17 amino acids. The CDR3 spells CASGLADRTGSSYEQYF. The CDR3 DNA follows: TGTGCTAGTGGTTTGGCGGACCGGACAGGAAGCTCCTACGAGCAGTACTTC.

The chain links TRBV29-1 to TRBJ1-2; D not resolved. Germline CDR1 and CDR2: SQVTM and ANQGSEA. The V gene lost 6 bases and the J gene lost 6 bases, with 8 bases spanning the gap. The CDR3 sequence is 10 residues long. CDR3 in DNA: TGCAGCGTAGAGAGGGATGGCTACACCTTC. Residues: CSVERDGYTF.

V is TRBV13 and J is TRBJ1-5; the D gene is possibly TRBD1 (5 bases). V was pared by 7 bases and J by 2 bases, with 15 bases between. The CDR3 totals 15 residues. Germline V lookup: CDR1 PRHDT, CDR2 FYEKMQ (reference sequence). The CDR3 reads CASTSGGGRNQPQHF. The CDR3 region has the DNA TGTGCCAGCACCTCCGGGGGGGGACGCAATCAGCCCCAGCATTTT.

J is TRBJ1-5 and V is TRBV27, with 7 bases identical to TRBD1. Germline assignment: CDR1 MNHEY and CDR2 SMNVEV (reference sequence). J lost 3 bases, V lost 0 bases, and 5 bases had no gene match. CDR3 length: 16 residues. The CDR3 region is CASSLSGTAFNQPQHF. The CDR3 DNA follows: TGTGCCAGCAGTTTATCCGGGACAGCCTTCAATCAGCCCCAGCATTTT.

The rearrangement links TRBV15 to TRBJ2-5; a possible D gene is TRBD1 (6 bases). V was shortened by 4 bases and J by 5 bases, with 17 bases between the two germline ends. The CDR3 is made up of 15 amino acids. Germline CDR1 reads LNHNV; CDR2 reads YYDKDF (reference sequence). The CDR3 here is CATSKFSRGEETQYF. CDR3 nucleotides: TGTGCCACCAGCAAATTTTCCAGGGGAGAGGAGACCCAGTACTTC.

Comment on this clone: One end of the junction does not line up with germline, which may come from a read error. The gene calls are TRBV9 and TRBJ2-4, with a weak D call TRBD1 (6 bases). Germline loops: CDR1 SGDLS, CDR2 YYNGEE. This CDR3 is built from 14 residues. CDR3 residues: CASSPGTSPLRSDF. DNA of the CDR3: TGTGCCAGCAGCCCCGGGACATCCCCTCTTCGGTCGGACTTC.

This sequence joins TRBV19 and TRBJ2-6; 8 bases fit TRBD1. With V trimmed by 5 bases and J by 0 bases, 12 bases remained unmatched. The CDR3 consists of 19 residues. CDR1 and CDR2 from the germline V gene are LNHDA and SQIVND (reference sequence). The CDR3 is CASSPKDRALLSGANVLTF. In DNA, the CDR3 is TGTGCCAGTAGTCCCAAGGACAGGGCCCTACTCTCTGGGGCCAACGTCCTGACTTTC.

The chain has TRBV2 and TRBJ1-1, with D possibly matching TRBD1 (5 bases). V gave up 8 bases and J gave up 0 bases, with 16 bases separating them. The germline CDR1 and CDR2 sequences are SNHLY and FYNNEI. This CDR3 region has 15 residues. The CDR3 sequence is CASVQGSNMNTEAFF. The CDR3 nucleotides read TGTGCCAGCGTGCAGGGTTCCAATATGAACACTGAAGCTTTCTTT. Together with reference TRBV2 and TRBJ1-1, the CDR3 gives the full variable domain: EPEVTQTPSHQVTQMGQEVILRCVPISNHLYFYWYRQILGQKVEFLVSFYNNEISEKSEIFDDQFSVERPDGSNFTLKIRSTKLEDSAMYFCASVQGSNMNTEAFFGQGTRLTVV.

The chain couples TRBV15 to TRBJ2-1; 7 nucleotides line up with TRBD1. Trimming took 5 bases from V and 5 from J; bases not matched to a gene: 9. Germline V gives CDR1 LNHNV, CDR2 YYDKDF (reference sequence). The CDR3 extends over 15 amino acids. CDR3 bases: TGTGCCACCAGCGTTAGGGGGCGCGAAGACAATGAGCAGTTCTTC. Its translation is CATSVRGREDNEQFF.

The CDR3 spells CASDADISGGIDTQYF. Here the CDR3 DNA reads TGTGCCAGCGACGCAGATATTAGCGGGGGAATAGATACGCAGTATTTT. The chain uses TRBV2 and TRBJ2-3; 9 bases line up with TRBD2. The V gene's germline CDR1 is SNHLY and CDR2 FYNNEI. The CDR3 sequence is 16 residues long. V dropped 8 bases and J dropped 5; count of bases not matched to a gene: 14.

Notes on this clone: The same CDR3 also results from other DNA sequences found in this sample. The V call is TRBV9, the J call TRBJ2-3, with D unclear. V was pared by 0 bases and J by 0 bases, with 5 bases between. Germline CDR1 reads SGDLS; CDR2 reads YYNGEE. CDR3 length equals 14 residues. The CDR3 coding sequence is TGTGCCAGCAGCGTAGGTCAGAGCACAGATACGCAGTATTTT. Its protein product is CASSVGQSTDTQYF. Based on the CDR3 plus reference TRBV9 and TRBJ2-3, the full variable domain is DSGVTQTPKHLITATGQRVTLRCSPRSGDLSVYWYQQSLDQGLQFLIQYYNGEERAKGNILERFSAQQFPDLHSELNLSSLELGDSALYFCASSVGQSTDTQYFGPGTRLTVL.

V usage is TRBV4-3 and J usage is TRBJ2-1; D may be TRBD2 (5 bases). Germline loops: CDR1 LGHNA, CDR2 YSLEER. The CDR3 extends over 15 amino acids. Trimming pared 0 bases from V and 15 bases from J, leaving 21 bases between. CDR3 sequence reads: CASSQESGASWHLFF. The CDR3 DNA reads TGCGCCAGCAGCCAAGAAAGCGGAGCGTCTTGGCATCTGTTCTTC.

The chain has TRBV7-6 and TRBJ2-3; tentatively, D is TRBD2 (5 bases). Germline V lookup: CDR1 SGHVS, CDR2 FNYEAQ. V lost 6 bases to trimming and J lost 4 bases, with 23 bases between them. The CDR3 is 17 amino acids. CDR3 residues: CASSWGVARGRADTQYF. Written as DNA, the CDR3 is TGTGCCAGCAGTTGGGGTGTGGCTAGAGGGCGCGCAGATACGCAGTATTTT.

The V and J genes are TRBV14 and TRBJ1-1; possibly TRBD1 for D (6 bases). This CDR3 spans 13 amino acids. V was cut by 1 base and J by 14 bases, with 17 bases left in between. Germline V CDR1 and CDR2: SGHDN, FVKESK. CDR3 DNA: TGTGCCAGCAGCCAAGGCACAGGGTTCGGAGCATTCTTT. Translated, it gives CASSQGTGFGAFF.

The rearrangement links TRBV7-9 to TRBJ1-3; the D gene is possibly TRBD1 (5 bases). The CDR3 totals 16 residues. In germline, CDR1 is SEHNR, CDR2 FQNEAQ (reference sequence). Trimming cost V 8 bases and J 2 bases, with 19 bases left between them. CDR3 DNA: TGTGCCAGCCCCGGCGGTCATGGGGCACCTGGAAACACCATATATTTT. This sequence encodes CASPGGHGAPGNTIYF.

To note about this clone: Relative to the germline gene, one junction end is altered; a read error may explain this. The CDR3 nucleotides are TGTGCCAGCAGCAGCCGGGACAGGGCCCCGAGTGTCTTC. This encodes CASSSRDRAPSVF. This chain links TRBV11-2 with TRBJ2-7, with TRBD1 identical over 9 bases. Germline V gene data show CDR1 as SGHAT and CDR2 as FQNNGV. This CDR3 is built from 13 residues.

The V and J genes are TRBV5-6 and TRBJ1-1, with D unclear. The V gene's germline CDR1 is SGHDT and CDR2 YYEEEE. The V gene lost 0 bases and the J gene lost 8 bases, with 8 bases spanning the gap. CDR3 length equals 12 residues. CDR3 sequence (DNA): TGTGCCAGCAGCTTGGGCGGATACGAAGCTTTCTTT. Translating gives CASSLGGYEAFF.

CDR3 nucleotide sequence: TGTGCCAGCCTACCACCCGGGAATTCACCCCTCCACTTT. This codes for CASLPPGNSPLHF. V is TRBV2 and J is TRBJ1-6, with D hard to call. Per germline, CDR1 SNHLY and CDR2 FYNNEI. This CDR3 has 13 amino acids. The V end lost 8 bases, the J end lost 7 bases, and 12 bases lay between the germline ends.

The J gene is TRBJ2-3, the V gene TRBV9; weak D call: TRBD1 (6 bases). V shed 0 bases and J shed 2 bases, with 19 bases lying between them. Germline CDR1 SGDLS, CDR2 YYNGEE. The CDR3 totals 18 residues. This CDR3 reads CASSVGGTFNGDTDTQYF. The CDR3 region has the DNA TGTGCCAGCAGCGTAGGTGGGACATTTAATGGGGACACAGATACGCAGTATTTT.

This clone showed up just once. The V call is TRBV18, the J call TRBJ2-7; the D gene is possibly TRBD1 (6 bases). V dropped 3 bases and J dropped 2 bases, with 20 bases sitting between them. The germline CDR1 and CDR2 sequences are KGHSH and LQKENI. This CDR3 region has 17 residues. For the CDR3, the DNA is TGTGCCAGCTCACCTTTCCGCGGACAGTCGCCTACCTACGAGCAGTACTTC. Translated, it gives CASSPFRGQSPTYEQYF.